The 21 T cell receptor beta chains below come from one sample, sequenced in a study of control samples from healthy donors and cancer patients. This table comes from immunoSEQ multiplex PCR, and its TCRdb copy is limited to in-frame clones, with some not included. The sample includes some 130,000 clones, about 92% of them seen just once. The sequencing sample was made of blood. The receptors stem from a woman in her fifties or sixties in good health.

This chain uses TRBV24-1 with TRBJ2-2; 10 bases map to TRBD1. Germline V lookup: CDR1 KGHDR, CDR2 SFDVKD. CDR3 size: 15 residues. V trimming: 5 bases; J trimming: 7 bases; junction bases outside the gene matches: 6. The CDR3 coding sequence is TGTGCCACCAGTGTCGGGACAGGGGTCGGCGGGGAGCTGTTTTTT. Translated, it gives CATSVGTGVGGELFF.

V is TRBV6-1 and J is TRBJ1-2; perhaps TRBD1 as D (6 bases). Germline V CDR1 and CDR2: MNHNS, SASEGT. CDR3 size: 15 residues. V gave up 2 bases and J gave up 0 bases, with 10 bases separating them. The CDR3 spells CASSEQTGPNYGYTF. CDR3 nucleotide sequence: TGTGCCAGCAGTGAACAAACAGGGCCTAACTATGGCTACACCTTC.

V usage is TRBV6-2 or TRBV6-3 and J usage is TRBJ2-3; D is uncertain. CDR3 length: 15 residues. Germline CDR1 is MNHEY and CDR2 is SVGEGT. Trimming left V 3 bases short and J 3 bases short, with 13 bases between. This CDR3 reads CASSYTRFKTDTQYF. In nucleotides, the CDR3 is TGTGCCAGCAGTTATACTCGGTTTAAGACAGATACGCAGTATTTT.

V is TRBV2 and J is TRBJ2-5; D not certain. From germline, CDR1 is SNHLY and CDR2 FYNNEI. This CDR3 comprises 15 residues. The germline V and J ends were trimmed by 1 base and 2 bases, with 11 bases remaining between them. CDR3 nucleotides: TGTGCCAGCAGTGAAGAGGGCGGAATACAAGAGACCCAGTACTTC. This gives the protein CASSEEGGIQETQYF.

The V call is TRBV5-1, the J call TRBJ1-2; D remains unclear. Germline-derived CDR1 and CDR2 are SGHRS and YFSETQ. V was trimmed by 1 base and J by 6 bases, leaving 4 bases between them. The CDR3 is 11 residues long. CDR3 amino acids: CASSLTHGYTF. The CDR3 region has the DNA TGCGCCAGCAGCTTGACCCATGGCTACACCTTC.

CDR3 region: CASSQFGEKLFF. In DNA form, the CDR3 reads TGTGCCAGCAGCCAGTTTGGAGAAAAACTGTTTTTT. The V and J genes are TRBV3-1 (or the pseudogene TRBV3-2) and TRBJ1-4, with D hard to call. Trimming took 3 bases from V and 8 from J, leaving 7 bases between them. Germline V lookup: CDR1 LGHDT, CDR2 YNNKEL (reference sequence). The CDR3 spans 12 residues.

The chain is built from TRBV3-1 (or the pseudogene TRBV3-2) and TRBJ1-3; D is ambiguous. In germline, CDR1 is LGHDT, CDR2 YNNKEL (reference sequence). CDR3 length: 15 residues. V shed 5 bases and J shed 1 base, with 12 bases lying between them. The CDR3 bases are TGTGCCAGCAGCTTCCCACCGGGGTCTGGAAACACCATATATTTT. Translated: CASSFPPGSGNTIYF.

The gene calls are TRBV19 and TRBJ2-7; 8 nucleotides agree with TRBD1. The CDR3 contains 14 residues. Germline V gene sequence: CDR1 LNHDA, CDR2 SQIVND (reference sequence). J gave up 1 base and V 5 bases, and 4 bases lay outside the gene matches. CDR3 DNA sequence: TGTGCCAGTAGTTTGACAGGGGTATCCTACGAGCAGTACTTC. Translation gives CASSLTGVSYEQYF.

The chain carries TRBV6-2 or TRBV6-3 and TRBJ1-2, with D uncertain. CDR3 length: 13 residues. The V gene's germline CDR1 is MNHEY and CDR2 SVGEGT. V was cut by 0 bases and J by 8 bases, with 10 bases left in between. CDR3 protein: CASSYSVREGYTF. CDR3 in DNA: TGTGCCAGCAGTTACTCGGTACGGGAAGGCTACACCTTC.

This clone was recorded a few times. The chain carries TRBV19 and TRBJ1-2, with TRBD1 matching 8 bases. After removal of 6 bases from V and 2 bases from J, the junction contained 5 bases not matched to a gene. The CDR3 contains 14 residues. The germline gives CDR1 LNHDA, CDR2 SQIVND (reference sequence). The CDR3 spells CASRTGALNYGYTF. The CDR3 DNA reads as TGTGCCAGTAGGACAGGGGCTCTGAACTATGGCTACACCTTC.

The chain couples TRBV28 to TRBJ2-1; perhaps TRBD1 as D (5 bases). There are 17 residues in the CDR3. In germline, CDR1 is MDHEN, CDR2 SYDVKM. Deletions cut 8 bases from V and 8 bases from J, with 28 bases between. CDR3 region: CASVLGWGTVAIHEQFF. The CDR3 DNA follows: TGTGCCAGCGTGCTAGGTTGGGGCACGGTGGCAATCCATGAGCAGTTCTTC.

The gene calls are TRBV7-8 and TRBJ1-6, with D unclear. With 1 base removed from V and 0 bases from J, the gap between germline ends came to 7 bases. Germline V gene data show CDR1 as SGHVS and CDR2 as FQNEAQ. This CDR3 region has 16 residues. The CDR3 loop reads CASSLVRSSYNSPLHF. CDR3 DNA sequence: TGTGCCAGCAGCTTAGTACGTAGCTCCTATAATTCACCCCTCCACTTT.

The chain carries TRBV9 and TRBJ2-5; weak D call: TRBD2 (6 bases). Trimming removed 2 bases from V and 4 bases from J, with 15 bases in between. Germline CDR1 is SGDLS and CDR2 is YYNGEE. The CDR3 consists of 15 residues. The CDR3 is CASSVQGMGGETQYF. CDR3 coding DNA: TGTGCCAGCAGCGTTCAAGGGATGGGGGGAGAGACCCAGTACTTC.

V usage is TRBV6-9 and J usage is TRBJ2-3; D is possibly TRBD2 (7 bases). This CDR3 region has 14 residues. Germline values: CDR1 MNHGY, CDR2 SVAAGI. Trimming left V 7 bases short and J 6 bases short, with 17 bases between. The CDR3 loop reads CASTRDRGADTQYF. The CDR3 DNA reads as TGTGCCAGCACCCGGGACCGGGGGGCGGATACGCAGTATTTT.

This chain links TRBV5-1 with TRBJ1-1; the match to TRBD1 covers 8 bases. Per germline, CDR1 SGHRS and CDR2 YFSETQ. The CDR3 sequence is 14 residues long. V shed 3 bases and J 1 base; nucleotides not matched to a gene: 2. The CDR3 DNA reads as TGCGCCAGCAGCTACGGACAGGGGAACACTGAAGCTTTCTTT. This sequence encodes CASSYGQGNTEAFF. The whole variable domain, remainder taken from reference TRBV5-1 and TRBJ1-1, is KAGVTQTPRYLIKTRGQQVTLSCSPISGHRSVSWYQQTPGQGLQFLFEYFSETQRNKGNFPGRFSGRQFSNSRSEMNVSTLELGDSALYLCASSYGQGNTEAFFGQGTRLTVV.

The chain uses TRBV9 and TRBJ2-1; no firm D call. In germline, CDR1 is SGDLS, CDR2 YYNGEE. V was trimmed by 0 bases and J by 6 bases, leaving 10 bases between them. The CDR3 is 14 residues long. For the CDR3, the DNA is TGTGCCAGCAGCGTAGGTTCAGTTGTCAATGAGCAGTTCTTC. Amino acids: CASSVGSVVNEQFF.

This chain links TRBV19 with TRBJ1-1; D gene ambiguous. This CDR3 spans 12 amino acids. Germline V CDR1 and CDR2: LNHDA, SQIVND (reference sequence). The V end was cut by 3 bases, the J end by 7 bases, with 9 bases between. CDR3 amino acids: CASSISSYEAFF. The CDR3 DNA is TGTGCCAGTAGTATCAGTAGTTATGAAGCTTTCTTT.

This chain connects TRBV4-1 to TRBJ1-2; TRBD1 might be the D (5 bases). Looked up from germline, CDR1 is MGHRA and CDR2 is YSYEKL. V lost 0 bases, J lost 4 bases, and 12 bases lay in between. CDR3 length equals 15 residues. CDR3 region: CASSQDAQAVYGYTF. DNA for the CDR3: TGCGCCAGCAGCCAAGACGCACAGGCCGTCTATGGCTACACCTTC.

This clone is a singleton in its sample. The chain carries TRBV28 and TRBJ1-5; 7 bases are shared with TRBD1. With 5 bases clipped from V and 3 bases from J, the junction kept 7 bases outside the gene matches. This CDR3 contains 15 residues. Germline CDR1 is MDHEN and CDR2 is SYDVKM. CDR3 sequence: CASSGDRGTNQPQHF. The CDR3 DNA is TGTGCCAGCAGTGGGGACAGAGGGACCAATCAGCCCCAGCATTTT.

The chain couples TRBV2 to TRBJ2-5; 11 nucleotides match TRBD1. The V segment lost 3 bases and the J segment 5 bases; nucleotides outside the gene matches: 5. The CDR3 has 15 residues. Germline loops: CDR1 SNHLY, CDR2 FYNNEI. CDR3 sequence (DNA): TGTGCCAGCAGTGACCCGGGACAGGGGGGCGAGACCCAGTACTTC. It encodes CASSDPGQGGETQYF.

The chain links TRBV30 to TRBJ1-1, with 7 bases identical to TRBD1. The CDR3 runs 13 residues. Losses at the gene ends were 3 bases for V and 3 bases for J; bases not matched to a gene: 4. The germline V gene encodes CDR1 GTSNPN and CDR2 SVGIG (reference sequence). The CDR3 is CAWRHRGDTEAFF. The CDR3 coding sequence is TGTGCCTGGAGACACAGGGGAGACACTGAAGCTTTCTTT.